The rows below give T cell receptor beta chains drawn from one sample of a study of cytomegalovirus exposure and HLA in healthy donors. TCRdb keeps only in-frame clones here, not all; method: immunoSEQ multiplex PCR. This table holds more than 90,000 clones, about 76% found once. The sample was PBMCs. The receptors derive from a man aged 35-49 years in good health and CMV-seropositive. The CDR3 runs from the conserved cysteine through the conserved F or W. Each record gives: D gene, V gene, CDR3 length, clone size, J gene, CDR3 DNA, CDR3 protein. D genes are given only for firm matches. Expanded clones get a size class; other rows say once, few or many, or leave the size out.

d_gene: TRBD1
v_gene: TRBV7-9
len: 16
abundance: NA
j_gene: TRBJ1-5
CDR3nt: TGTGCCAGCAGCGATTCGGACAGGGGTGGCAATCAGCCCCAGCATTTT
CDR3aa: CASSDSDRGGNQPQHF

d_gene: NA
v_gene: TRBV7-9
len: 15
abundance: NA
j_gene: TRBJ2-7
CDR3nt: TGTGCCAGCAGCTTAAGCAGGGTCGGAGGGAACGAGCAGTACTTC
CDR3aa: CASSLSRVGGNEQYF

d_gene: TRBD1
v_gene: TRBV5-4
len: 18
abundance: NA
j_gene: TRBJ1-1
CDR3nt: TGTGCCAGCAGCGCAGCCGGGACAGGGGGCCTCTTTGGCACTGAAGCTTTCTTT
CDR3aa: CASSAAGTGGLFGTEAFF

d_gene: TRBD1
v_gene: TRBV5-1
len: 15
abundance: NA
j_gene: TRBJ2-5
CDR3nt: TGCGCCAGCAGCTTGGGGGCTCGACAGGGGAAAGAGCAGTACTTC
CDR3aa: CASSLGARQGKEQYF

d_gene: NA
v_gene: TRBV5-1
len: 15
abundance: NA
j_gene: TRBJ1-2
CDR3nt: TGCGCCAGCAGCTTGGTAGGGGGAGGGAACTATGGCTACACCTTC
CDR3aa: CASSLVGGGNYGYTF

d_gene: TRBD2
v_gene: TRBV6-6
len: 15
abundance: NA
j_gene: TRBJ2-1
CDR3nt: TGTGCCAGCAGAGCTAGCGGGGGGTACTACAATGAGCAGTTCTTC
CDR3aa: CASRASGGYYNEQFF

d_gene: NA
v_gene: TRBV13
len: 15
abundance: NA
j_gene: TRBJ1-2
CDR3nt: TGTGCCAGCAGCCACTTAGGATTGGGGCTCAGTGGCTACACCTTC
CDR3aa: CASSHLGLGLSGYTF

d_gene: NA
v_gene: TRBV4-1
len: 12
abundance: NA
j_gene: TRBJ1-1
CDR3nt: TGCGCCAGCAGTTACGGGAACACTGAAGCTTTCTTT
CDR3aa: CASSYGNTEAFF

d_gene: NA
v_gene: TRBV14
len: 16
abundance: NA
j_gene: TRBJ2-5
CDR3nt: TGTGCCAGCAGCCAAGTCGAGAGGGGGGGCTGGGAGACCCAGTACTTC
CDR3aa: CASSQVERGGWETQYF

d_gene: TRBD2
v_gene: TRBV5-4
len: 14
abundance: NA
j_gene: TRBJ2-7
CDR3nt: TGTGCCAGCACCAAAATGGGGGGGGACTACGAGCAGTACTTC
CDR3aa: CASTKMGGDYEQYF

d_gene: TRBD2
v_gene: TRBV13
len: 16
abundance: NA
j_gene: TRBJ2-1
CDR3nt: TGTGCCAGCAGCCTCCCCATGGCTAGCGGGGACAATGAGCAGTTCTTC
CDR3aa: CASSLPMASGDNEQFF

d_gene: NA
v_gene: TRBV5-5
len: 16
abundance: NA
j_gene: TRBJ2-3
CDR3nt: TGTGCCAGCAGCCCTGGGGGTTTCGGGGGGCCAGATACGCAGTATTTT
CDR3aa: CASSPGGFGGPDTQYF

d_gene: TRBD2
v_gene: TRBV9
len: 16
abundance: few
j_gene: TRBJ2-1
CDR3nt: TGTGCCAGCAGCGAACAACCTAGCGGTCTATACAATGAGCAGTTCTTC
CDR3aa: CASSEQPSGLYNEQFF

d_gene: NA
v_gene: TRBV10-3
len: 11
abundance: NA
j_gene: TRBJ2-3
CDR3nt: TGTGCCATCAGCCTTTCGGATACGCAGTATTTT
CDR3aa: CAISLSDTQYF

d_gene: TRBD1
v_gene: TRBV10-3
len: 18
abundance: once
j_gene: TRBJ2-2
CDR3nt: TGTGCCATCCTTGCCCTCGGGACAGGGATTACGAACACCGGGGAGCTGTTTTTT
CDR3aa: CAILALGTGITNTGELFF

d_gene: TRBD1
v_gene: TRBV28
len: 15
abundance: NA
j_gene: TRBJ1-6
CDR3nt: TGTGCCAGCAGTTATGCGGGACAGGGATATTCACCCCTCCACTTT
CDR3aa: CASSYAGQGYSPLHF

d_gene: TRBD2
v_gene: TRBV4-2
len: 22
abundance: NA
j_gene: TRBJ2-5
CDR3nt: TGTGCCAGCAGCCAGCGCTCAGGATTAGGGACTAGCGGAGAGAGCCCAGAGGAGACCCAGTACTTC
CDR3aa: CASSQRSGLGTSGESPEETQYF

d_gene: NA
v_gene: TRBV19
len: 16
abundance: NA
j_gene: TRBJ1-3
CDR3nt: TGTGCCAGTAGTATCCGAGGACTGACCTCTGGAAACACCATATATTTT
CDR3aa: CASSIRGLTSGNTIYF

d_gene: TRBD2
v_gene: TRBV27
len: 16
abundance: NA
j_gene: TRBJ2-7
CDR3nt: TGTGCCAGCAGTTTTAACAGGGTAGCGGGAGCCTACGAGCAGTACTTC
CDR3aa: CASSFNRVAGAYEQYF

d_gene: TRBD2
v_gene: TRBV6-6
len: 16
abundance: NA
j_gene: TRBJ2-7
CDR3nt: TGTGCCAGCAGACCCCCGACTAGCGGGGGTTCCTACGAGCAGTACTTC
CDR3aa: CASRPPTSGGSYEQYF

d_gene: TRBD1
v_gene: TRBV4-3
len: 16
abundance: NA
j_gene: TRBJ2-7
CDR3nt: TGCGCCAGCAGCCAAGATCGCTGGGGACAGGGGTACGAGCAGTACTTC
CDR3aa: CASSQDRWGQGYEQYF

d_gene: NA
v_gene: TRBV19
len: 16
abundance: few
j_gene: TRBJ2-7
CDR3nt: TGTGCCAGTAGTGCCGCCTTTTTAGGAGGGTCCTACGAGCAGTACTTC
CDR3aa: CASSAAFLGGSYEQYF

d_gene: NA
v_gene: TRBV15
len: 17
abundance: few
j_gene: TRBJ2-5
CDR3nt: TGTGCCACCAGCAGAGGGGTGGGGGCGGAAGAAAAAGAGACCCAGTACTTC
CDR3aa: CATSRGVGAEEKETQYF

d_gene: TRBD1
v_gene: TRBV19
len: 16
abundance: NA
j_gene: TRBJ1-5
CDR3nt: TGTGCCAGTAGTATGATTCGGACAGGGGGCAATCAGCCCCAGCATTTT
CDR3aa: CASSMIRTGGNQPQHF

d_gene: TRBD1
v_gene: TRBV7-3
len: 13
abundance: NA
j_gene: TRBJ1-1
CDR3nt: TGTGCCAGCAGACTCGACAGGGAGCGTGAAGCTTTCTTT
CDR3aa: CASRLDREREAFF

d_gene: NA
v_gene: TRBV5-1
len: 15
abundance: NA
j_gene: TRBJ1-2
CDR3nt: TGCGCCAGCAGCTTGGCCGGTAGGGGCAACTATGGCTACACCTTC
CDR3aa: CASSLAGRGNYGYTF

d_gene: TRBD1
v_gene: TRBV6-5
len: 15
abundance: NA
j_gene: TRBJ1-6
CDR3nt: TGTGCCAGCAGTTGGGGACAGGGGGTGAGTTCACCCCTCCACTTT
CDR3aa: CASSWGQGVSSPLHF

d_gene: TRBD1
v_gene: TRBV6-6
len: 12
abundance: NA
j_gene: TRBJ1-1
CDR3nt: TGTGCCAGCAGTGCACAGGGGTTGGAAGCTTTCTTT
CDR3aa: CASSAQGLEAFF

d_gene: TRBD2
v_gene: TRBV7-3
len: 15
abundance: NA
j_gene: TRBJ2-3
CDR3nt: TGTGCCAGCAGCTTTAGCGGGGGAAGGGCAGATACGCAGTATTTT
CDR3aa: CASSFSGGRADTQYF

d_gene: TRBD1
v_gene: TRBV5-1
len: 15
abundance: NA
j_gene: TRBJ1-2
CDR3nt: TGCGCCAGCAGCGACACCGCGGCAGGGGGCAATGGCTACACCTTC
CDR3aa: CASSDTAAGGNGYTF

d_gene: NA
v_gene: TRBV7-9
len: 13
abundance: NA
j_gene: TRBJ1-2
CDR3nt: TGTGCCAGCAGCTTAGGGGAGCGATATGGCTACACCTTC
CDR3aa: CASSLGERYGYTF

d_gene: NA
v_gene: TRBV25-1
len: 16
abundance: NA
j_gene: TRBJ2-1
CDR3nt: TGTGCCAGCAGTCAGAACCGGGACGAAGGGGGCAATGAGCAGTTCTTC
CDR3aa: CASSQNRDEGGNEQFF

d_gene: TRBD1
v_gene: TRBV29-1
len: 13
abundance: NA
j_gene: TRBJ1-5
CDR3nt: TGCAGCGTTCGGGACAGCCTTAATCAGCCCCAGCATTTT
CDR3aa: CSVRDSLNQPQHF

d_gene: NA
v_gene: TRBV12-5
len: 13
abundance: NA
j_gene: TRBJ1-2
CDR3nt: TGTGCTAGTGGTTTGTGGGGGGGCATTGGCTACACCTTC
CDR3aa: CASGLWGGIGYTF

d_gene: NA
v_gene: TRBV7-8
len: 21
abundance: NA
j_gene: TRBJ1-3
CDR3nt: TGTGCCAGCAGCTTAGCCCCCTTATTCCGACAGGAACCGTACTCTGGAAACACCATATATTTT
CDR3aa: CASSLAPLFRQEPYSGNTIYF

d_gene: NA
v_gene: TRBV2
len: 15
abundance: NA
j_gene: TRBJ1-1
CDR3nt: TGTGCCAGCAGTAGCACAGGAGTTCAGAACACTGAAGCTTTCTTT
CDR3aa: CASSSTGVQNTEAFF

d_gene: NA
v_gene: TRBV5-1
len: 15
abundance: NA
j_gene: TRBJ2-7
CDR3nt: TGCGCCAGCAGCTTGGAGGGGTTTAGCTCCTACGAGCAGTACTTC
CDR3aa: CASSLEGFSSYEQYF

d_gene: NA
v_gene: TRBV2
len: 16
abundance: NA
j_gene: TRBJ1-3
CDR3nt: TGTGCCAGCAGCCGGGCCGGGGGGGGCTCTGGAAACACCATATATTTT
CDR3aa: CASSRAGGGSGNTIYF